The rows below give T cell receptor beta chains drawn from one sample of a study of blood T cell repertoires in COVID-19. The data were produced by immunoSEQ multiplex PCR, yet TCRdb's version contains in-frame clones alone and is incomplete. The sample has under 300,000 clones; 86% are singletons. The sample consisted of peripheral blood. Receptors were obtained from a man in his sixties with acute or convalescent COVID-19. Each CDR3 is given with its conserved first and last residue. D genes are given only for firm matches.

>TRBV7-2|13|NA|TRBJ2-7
CASSRGGSYEQYF
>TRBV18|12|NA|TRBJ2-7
CASSRANNEQYF
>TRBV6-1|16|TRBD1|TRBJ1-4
CASSEYRGVSNEKLFF
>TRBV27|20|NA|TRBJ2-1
CASSLYSVEASGGYYNEQFF
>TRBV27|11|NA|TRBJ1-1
CATLGRAEAFF
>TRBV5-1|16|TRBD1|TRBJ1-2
CASSLEGQGIGYGYTF
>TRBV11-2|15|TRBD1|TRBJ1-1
CASSSGTGPDTEAFF
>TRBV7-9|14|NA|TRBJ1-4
CASSTKQANEKLFF
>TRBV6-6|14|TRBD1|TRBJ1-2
CASIPAGTGSGYTF
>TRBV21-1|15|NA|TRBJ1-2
CASSRREGVDYGYTF
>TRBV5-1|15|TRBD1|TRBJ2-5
CASSAMTGGGETQYF
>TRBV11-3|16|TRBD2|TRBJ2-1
CASSHRLAGGDHEQFF
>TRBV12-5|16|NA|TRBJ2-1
CASVFLIRGTANEQFF
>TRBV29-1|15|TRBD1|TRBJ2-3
CSVGTTGVGTDTQYF